Below, 2 T cell receptor beta chains from the same sample are listed, as sequenced in a study of T cell repertoires in cytomegalovirus infection. Each CDR3 protein is one row after TCRdb ran MiXCR on the reads. Of 400,000 or so distinct CDR3 sequences listed, approximately 18% are singletons. Sequencing was carried out using PBMCs. These receptors originate from a human donor in good health (CMV status not recorded). Some clones in this sample may be carry-over from other donors' samples.

The sample holds many counts of this clonotype. The rearrangement uses TRBV7-8 and TRBJ1-6; 8 nucleotides line up with TRBD1. The junction had 4 bases not matched to a gene; V was cut back by 5 bases and J by 10 bases. Germline V gene sequence: CDR1 SGHVS, CDR2 FQNEAQ. The CDR3 sequence is 13 residues long. DNA of the CDR3: TGTGCCAGCAGCGTACGACAGGGGTCACCCCTCCACTTT. Translation: CASSVRQGSPLHF.

At least ten counts were recorded for this clonotype. V and J are TRBV19 and TRBJ1-6, with a weak D call TRBD1 (6 bases). The CDR3 extends over 15 amino acids. Germline V CDR1 and CDR2: LNHDA, SQIVND (reference sequence). V lost 3 bases and J 7 bases, leaving 13 bases between the germline ends. CDR3 sequence (DNA): TGTGCCAGTAGTATTCGGACAGAAGGAAATTCACCCCTCCACTTT. This encodes CASSIRTEGNSPLHF.